The next 8 T cell receptor beta chains were all read from a single sample in a study of T cells in pancreatic ductal adenocarcinoma. No neoadjuvant therapy was given to the selected pancreatic ductal adenocarcinoma patients before their surgery. Repertoires were generated with immunoSEQ multiplex PCR, while TCRdb's copy carries only in-frame clones and drops some. The table records approximately 97,000 clones, about 95% of them present only once. Sequencing was done on a sample of PBMCs. These receptors were collected from a human donor with pancreatic ductal adenocarcinoma.

This clone was observed once. V and J are TRBV7-6 and TRBJ2-7, with 9 bases that match TRBD1. The CDR3 contains 16 residues. Germline V lookup: CDR1 SGHVS, CDR2 FNYEAQ. V was clipped by 2 bases and J by 4 bases; unmatched bases: 9. The chain's CDR3 is CASSLTSGTGFYEQYF. The CDR3 nucleotides read TGTGCCAGCAGCTTAACCTCCGGGACAGGGTTTTACGAGCAGTACTTC.

This chain uses TRBV28 with TRBJ2-7; TRBD2 agrees at 9 bases. This CDR3 comprises 15 residues. Germline trimming cut 5 bases from V and 0 bases from J; bases unmatched to any gene: 5. Germline loops: CDR1 MDHEN, CDR2 SYDVKM. CDR3: CASSVSGRSSYEQYF. The CDR3 region has the DNA TGTGCCAGCAGTGTTAGCGGGAGAAGCTCCTACGAGCAGTACTTC.

The chain employs TRBV7-2 and TRBJ2-7, with D perhaps TRBD2 (5 bases). The V gene lost 5 bases and the J gene lost 0 bases, with 14 bases spanning the gap. Per germline, CDR1 SGHTA and CDR2 FQGNSA. The length of the CDR3 is 15 residues. The chain's CDR3 is CASSGVSGSSYEQYF. CDR3 nucleotides: TGTGCCAGCAGCGGTGTAAGCGGAAGCTCCTACGAGCAGTACTTC.

The chain uses TRBV18 and TRBJ2-7, with D perhaps matching TRBD2 (6 bases). Trimming took off 6 bases at V and 4 bases at J, with 13 bases between the two ends. The CDR3 has 13 amino acids. Germline CDR1 and CDR2: KGHSH and LQKENI. This CDR3 is CASSPGSEYEQYF. The CDR3 nucleotides are TGTGCCAGCTCCCCCGGGAGCGAGTACGAGCAGTACTTC.

The rearrangement uses TRBV4-3 and TRBJ2-5, with 7 bases lining up with TRBD1. Trimming at V came to 3 bases and at J to 2 bases, leaving 6 bases not matched to a gene. Germline CDR1 is LGHNA and CDR2 is YSLEER. This CDR3 is 15 amino acids long. The DNA of the CDR3 is TGCGCCAGCAGCCAGGGGACAGATCGGCAAGAGACCCAGTACTTC. Its translation: CASSQGTDRQETQYF.

The V gene is TRBV15, the J gene TRBJ2-5, with unresolved D. Germline CDR1 reads LNHNV; CDR2 reads YYDKDF (reference sequence). The CDR3 loop spans 13 amino acids. The V gene lost 0 bases and the J gene lost 5 bases, with 7 bases spanning the gap. Here the CDR3 reads CATSRDSGETQYF. In DNA form, the CDR3 reads TGTGCCACCAGCAGAGATTCGGGTGAGACCCAGTACTTC.

The chain uses TRBV12-5 and TRBJ1-5, with 9 bases that match TRBD1. The germline CDR1 and CDR2 sequences are LGHNT and FRNRAP. The CDR3 has 16 amino acids. The V segment lost 6 bases and the J segment 7 bases; nucleotides outside the gene matches: 13. CDR3 in amino acids: CASGFPWGQGRQPQHF. As DNA, the CDR3 is TGTGCTAGTGGATTTCCCTGGGGACAGGGTAGACAGCCCCAGCATTTT.

This chain uses TRBV18 with TRBJ2-5, with 7 bases lining up with TRBD1. CDR1 is KGHSH, CDR2 LQKENI, per germline. Germline trimming cut 3 bases from V and 4 bases from J; bases unmatched to any gene: 8. The CDR3 consists of 15 residues. The CDR3 here is CASSPLDRAGETQYF. The CDR3 DNA reads as TGTGCCAGCTCACCGTTAGACAGGGCGGGAGAGACCCAGTACTTC.